A selection of T cell receptor beta chains follows, all from one sample in a study of T cell responses to AZD1222 COVID-19 vaccine. Here immunoSEQ multiplex PCR was the method, and the copy in TCRdb shows in-frame clones only, minus some. The sample lists roughly 70,000 clones, 87% occurring once. The specimen was peripheral blood, collected 28 days after the second AZD1222 dose. The origin of the receptors is an adult who received the AZD1222 COVID-19 vaccine. Both conserved end residues are part of each CDR3. The D gene is left open where the match is weak. For some rows the clone size is stated as once, few or many, or as a class when expanded; others skip it.

TGTGCCAGTAGTATCAGGGGAAACTCCTACGAGCAGTACTTC,CASSIRGNSYEQYF,.,TRBJ2-7,TRBV19,.
TGCGCCAGCAGCGGCGGGCTATTCAATGAGCAGTTCTTC,CASSGGLFNEQFF,.,TRBJ2-1,TRBV5-1,.
TGTGCCGCGACAGGGACTGGAAACACCATATATTTT,CAATGTGNTIYF,.,TRBJ1-3,TRBV10-3,TRBD1
TGTGCCAGCAGCGCACAGGGGTTCTATGGCTACACCTTC,CASSAQGFYGYTF,.,TRBJ1-2,TRBV6-6,TRBD1
TGTGCCAGCAGCGGGGGGAACGCCTATGGCTACACCTTC,CASSGGNAYGYTF,.,TRBJ1-2,TRBV9,.
TGCGCCAGCAGCTTGGTCCAGGAGGGAGGGAGCGAGCAGTACTTC,CASSLVQEGGSEQYF,.,TRBJ2-7,TRBV5-1,TRBD2
TGTGCCAGCAGTGAAGCCGCCGGGAGCTCCTACGAGCAGTACTTC,CASSEAAGSSYEQYF,few,TRBJ2-7,TRBV6-1,.
TGTGCCAGCAGCTTAGAGCGCGGGACTTACGAGCAGTACTTC,CASSLERGTYEQYF,few,TRBJ2-7,TRBV11-2,.
TGTGCCAGCAGCTTGGTGTCTGGGTTTGACTATGGCTACACCTTC,CASSLVSGFDYGYTF,.,TRBJ1-2,TRBV5-6,.
TGTGCCAGCAGCGTAGCTAGGGACAGGGCAGGAAACACCATATATTTT,CASSVARDRAGNTIYF,.,TRBJ1-3,TRBV9,TRBD1
TGTGCCAGCAGCTTAAGCCGGACAGAGGGAAACACCATATATTTT,CASSLSRTEGNTIYF,.,TRBJ1-3,TRBV7-8,.
TGTGCCAGCAGCTCAAGCTCTGGGGCCAACGTCCTGACTTTC,CASSSSSGANVLTF,.,TRBJ2-6,TRBV7-3,.
TGCGCCAGCAGCTTCGCCCGGGACGGGGGCTACACCTTC,CASSFARDGGYTF,.,TRBJ1-2,TRBV5-1,.
TGTGCCAGCAGCCGCGACCTCAGGGGACGGGGTGGCTACACCTTC,CASSRDLRGRGGYTF,once,TRBJ1-2,TRBV14,.
TGTGCCAGCAGCTCAGGGATCTATAATTCACCCCTCCACTTT,CASSSGIYNSPLHF,.,TRBJ1-6,TRBV7-9,.
TGCGCCAGCAGCTTGCTGGGGGTCTCTGGAAACACCATATATTTT,CASSLLGVSGNTIYF,.,TRBJ1-3,TRBV5-1,.
TGTGCCAGCAGTTACGGGGGCAGCAACACTGAAGCTTTCTTT,CASSYGGSNTEAFF,.,TRBJ1-1,TRBV6-5,.
TGTGCCAGCTCACCACGAACAGGGGAGAACTATGGCTACACCTTC,CASSPRTGENYGYTF,.,TRBJ1-2,TRBV18,TRBD1
TGTGCCAGCAGTGATTGGACAGGGAGCGGAAACACCATATATTTT,CASSDWTGSGNTIYF,.,TRBJ1-3,TRBV6-1,TRBD1
TGTGCCAGCAGCATGGGACTAGCGGGGCCCTACGAGCAGTACTTC,CASSMGLAGPYEQYF,.,TRBJ2-7,TRBV11-2,TRBD2
TGTGCCAGCAGCCAGAGGGCAACTAATGAAAAACTGTTTTTT,CASSQRATNEKLFF,.,TRBJ1-4,TRBV3-1/TRBV3-2,.
TGTGCCAGCAACATAGCGGGAGGTGTCATTCAGTACTTC,CASNIAGGVIQYF,.,TRBJ2-4,TRBV12-3/TRBV12-4,TRBD2
TGCGCCAGCAGCAGTGACCGATATGGCTACACCTTC,CASSSDRYGYTF,.,TRBJ1-2,TRBV5-1,.
TGCGCCAGCAGCCTCGGGACTTCAAGTGAGCAGTTCTTC,CASSLGTSSEQFF,.,TRBJ2-1,TRBV5-1,.
TGTGCCAGCAGTTACTCCGGACTAGCGGGAGCCCACGAGCAGTACTTC,CASSYSGLAGAHEQYF,.,TRBJ2-7,TRBV6-5,TRBD2
TGTGCCTGGAGTGTACTGGAGACCCAGTACTTC,CAWSVLETQYF,.,TRBJ2-5,TRBV30,.
TGTGCCAGCAGTGAAGGGCTAGCGGCCTACAATGAGCAGTTCTTC,CASSEGLAAYNEQFF,.,TRBJ2-1,TRBV2,TRBD2
TGTGCCAGCAGCGCCGGGACTAGCAGATCCTACAATGAGCAGTTCTTC,CASSAGTSRSYNEQFF,.,TRBJ2-1,TRBV5-4,TRBD2
TGTGCCAGCTCACAATTGGATTTAACAGAAAGCTATGGCTACACCTTC,CASSQLDLTESYGYTF,.,TRBJ1-2,TRBV18,.
TGCGCCAGCAGCGGTCTGGGGGGGGAAAAACTGTTTTTT,CASSGLGGEKLFF,.,TRBJ1-4,TRBV4-1,.
TGTGCCAGTAGTATATATTGGGGTAGTCAAGAGACCCAGTACTTC,CASSIYWGSQETQYF,once,TRBJ2-5,TRBV19,.
TGTGCCTCGTTGGCAGGGGGAACCAATGAAAAACTGTTTTTT,CASLAGGTNEKLFF,once,TRBJ1-4,TRBV30,TRBD1
TGTGCCATCAGTGAGCCGGAAGCGGGAGTCGGAGATACGCAGTATTTT,CAISEPEAGVGDTQYF,.,TRBJ2-3,TRBV10-3,TRBD2
TGTGCCAGCTCACCACAGGGGGAACCCTATGGCTACACCTTC,CASSPQGEPYGYTF,.,TRBJ1-2,TRBV18,.
TGCAGTGCCCCCCCCATGTACTTC,CSAPPMYF,.,TRBJ2-5,TRBV20-1,.
TGTGCCAGCAGCCCCCGACAGGTCGGCTACACCTTC,CASSPRQVGYTF,.,TRBJ1-2,TRBV5-6,.
TGTGCCTGGAGTGTTCTAGGGAATCGGAACACTGAAGCTTTCTTT,CAWSVLGNRNTEAFF,.,TRBJ1-1,TRBV30,.
TGTGCCAGCAGTGACGGACAGGGGCGGTGGACTGAAGCTTTCTTT,CASSDGQGRWTEAFF,.,TRBJ1-1,TRBV6-1,TRBD1
TGCGCCAGCAGCTTGTCTCGGGACACAGATACGCAGTATTTT,CASSLSRDTDTQYF,.,TRBJ2-3,TRBV5-1,.
TGTGCCAGCCCTAGGGGCCGTAGCGGGAGGGATGGAGATACGCAGTATTTT,CASPRGRSGRDGDTQYF,.,TRBJ2-3,TRBV21-1,.
TGCGCCAGCAGCCTAGCGGGAGCGGGAACCTACAATGAGCAGTTCTTC,CASSLAGAGTYNEQFF,.,TRBJ2-1,TRBV4-3,TRBD2
TGTGCCAGCAGCTTAACAGGGCCGGGAAAACTGTTTTTT,CASSLTGPGKLFF,.,TRBJ1-4,TRBV7-2,.
TGTGCCAGTAGTACGGGGACGACCCCGCGTGGTTGGTATTTT,CASSTGTTPRGWYF,.,TRBJ2-3,TRBV19,.
TGCGCCAGCAGCCAAGATGCAAAGAAACGGTCACCCCTCCACTTT,CASSQDAKKRSPLHF,.,TRBJ1-6,TRBV4-3,.
TGCGCCAGCAGCTTGGCCCCCTTGGGAGTCCAAGAGACCCAGTACTTC,CASSLAPLGVQETQYF,.,TRBJ2-5,TRBV5-1,.